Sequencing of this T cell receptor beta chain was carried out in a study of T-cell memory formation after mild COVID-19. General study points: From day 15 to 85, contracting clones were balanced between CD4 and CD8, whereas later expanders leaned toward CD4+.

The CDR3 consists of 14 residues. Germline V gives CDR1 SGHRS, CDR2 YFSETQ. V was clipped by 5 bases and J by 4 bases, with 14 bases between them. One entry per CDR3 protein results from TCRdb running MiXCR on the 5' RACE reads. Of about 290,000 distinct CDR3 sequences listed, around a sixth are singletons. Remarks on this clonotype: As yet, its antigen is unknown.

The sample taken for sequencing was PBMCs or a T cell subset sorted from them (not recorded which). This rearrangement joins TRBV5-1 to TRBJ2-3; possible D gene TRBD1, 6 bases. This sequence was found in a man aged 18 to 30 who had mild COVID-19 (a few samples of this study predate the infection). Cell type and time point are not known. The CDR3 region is CASSQPQGADTQYF. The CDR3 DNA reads TGCGCCAGCAGTCAACCACAGGGTGCAGATACGCAGTATTTT.